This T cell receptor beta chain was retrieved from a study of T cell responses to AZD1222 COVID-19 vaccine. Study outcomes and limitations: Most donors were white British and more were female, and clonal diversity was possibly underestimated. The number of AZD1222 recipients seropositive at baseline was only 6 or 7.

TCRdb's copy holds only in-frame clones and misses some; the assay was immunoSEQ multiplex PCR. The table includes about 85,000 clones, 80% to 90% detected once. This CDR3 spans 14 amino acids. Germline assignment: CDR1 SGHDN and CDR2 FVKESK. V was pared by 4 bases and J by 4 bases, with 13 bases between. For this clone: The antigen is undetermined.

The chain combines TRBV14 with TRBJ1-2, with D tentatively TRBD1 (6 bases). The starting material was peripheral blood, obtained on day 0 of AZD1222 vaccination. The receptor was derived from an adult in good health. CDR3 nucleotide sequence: TGTGCCAGCAGCCTACGACAGGTGCCCTATGGCTACACCTTC. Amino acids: CASSLRQVPYGYTF.